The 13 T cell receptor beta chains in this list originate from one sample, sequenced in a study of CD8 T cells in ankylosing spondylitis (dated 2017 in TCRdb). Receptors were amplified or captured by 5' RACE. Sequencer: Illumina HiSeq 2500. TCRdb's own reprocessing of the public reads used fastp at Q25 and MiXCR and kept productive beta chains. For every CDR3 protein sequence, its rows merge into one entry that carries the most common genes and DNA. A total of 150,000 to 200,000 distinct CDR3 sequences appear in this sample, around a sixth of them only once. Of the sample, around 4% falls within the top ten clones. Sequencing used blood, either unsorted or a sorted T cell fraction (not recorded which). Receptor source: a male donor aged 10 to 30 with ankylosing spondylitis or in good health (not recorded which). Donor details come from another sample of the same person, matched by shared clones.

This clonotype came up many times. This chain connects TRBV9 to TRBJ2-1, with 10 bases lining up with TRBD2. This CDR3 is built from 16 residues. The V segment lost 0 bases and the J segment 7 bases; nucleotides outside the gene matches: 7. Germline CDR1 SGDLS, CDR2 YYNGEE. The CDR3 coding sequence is TGTGCCAGCAGCGTAGGATTGGGGACTAGCGAGAATGAGCAGTTCTTC. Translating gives CASSVGLGTSENEQFF.

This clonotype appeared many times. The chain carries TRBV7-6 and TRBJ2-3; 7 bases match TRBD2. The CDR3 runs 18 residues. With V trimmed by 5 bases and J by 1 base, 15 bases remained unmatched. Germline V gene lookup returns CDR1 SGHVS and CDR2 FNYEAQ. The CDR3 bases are TGTGCCAGCAGCCCAGACGTTAGGGGCGGGAGAGGCACAGATACGCAGTATTTT. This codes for CASSPDVRGGRGTDTQYF. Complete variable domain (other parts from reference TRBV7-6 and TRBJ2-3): GAGVSQSPRYKVTKRGQDVALRCDPISGHVSLYWYRQALGQGPEFLTYFNYEAQQDKSGLPNDRFSAERPEGSISTLTIQRTEQRDSAMYRCASSPDVRGGRGTDTQYFGPGTRLTVL.

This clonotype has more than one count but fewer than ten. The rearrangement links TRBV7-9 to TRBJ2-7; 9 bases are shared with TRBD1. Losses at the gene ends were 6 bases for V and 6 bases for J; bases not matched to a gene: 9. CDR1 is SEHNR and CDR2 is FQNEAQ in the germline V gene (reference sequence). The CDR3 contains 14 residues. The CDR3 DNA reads TGTGCCAGCAGAAAGGACAGGGGAGGATCCGAGCAGTACGTC. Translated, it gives CASRKDRGGSEQYV.

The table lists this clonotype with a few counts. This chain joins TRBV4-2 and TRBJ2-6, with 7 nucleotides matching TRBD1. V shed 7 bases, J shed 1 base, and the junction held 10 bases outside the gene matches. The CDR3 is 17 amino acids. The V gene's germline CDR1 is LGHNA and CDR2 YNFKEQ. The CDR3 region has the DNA TGTGCCAGCAACCCGGGACAGACCGTTTCTGGGGCCAACGTCCTGACTTTC. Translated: CASNPGQTVSGANVLTF.

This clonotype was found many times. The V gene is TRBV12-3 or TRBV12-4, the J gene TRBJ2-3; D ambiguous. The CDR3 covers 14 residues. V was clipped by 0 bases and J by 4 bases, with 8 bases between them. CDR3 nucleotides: TGTGCCAGCAGTTTAGCGGGTTTTGCAGATACGCAGTATTTT. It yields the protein CASSLAGFADTQYF.

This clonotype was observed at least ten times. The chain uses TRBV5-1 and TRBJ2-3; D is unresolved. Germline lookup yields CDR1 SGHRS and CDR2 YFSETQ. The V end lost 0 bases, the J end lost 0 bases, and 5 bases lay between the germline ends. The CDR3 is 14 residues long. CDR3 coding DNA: TGCGCCAGCAGCTTGGCATCTAGCACAGATACGCAGTATTTT. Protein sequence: CASSLASSTDTQYF.

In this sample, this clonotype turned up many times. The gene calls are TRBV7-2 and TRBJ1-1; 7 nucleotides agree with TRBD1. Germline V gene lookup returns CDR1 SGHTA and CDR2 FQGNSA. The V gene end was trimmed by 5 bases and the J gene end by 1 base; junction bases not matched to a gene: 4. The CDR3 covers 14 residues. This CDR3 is CASSTDRANTEAFF. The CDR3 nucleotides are TGTGCCAGCAGCACAGACAGGGCGAACACTGAAGCTTTCTTT. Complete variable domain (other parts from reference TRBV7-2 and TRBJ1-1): GAGVSQSPSNKVTEKGKDVELRCDPISGHTALYWYRQSLGQGLEFLIYFQGNSAPDKSGLPSDRFSAERTGGSVSTLTIQRTQQEDSAVYLCASSTDRANTEAFFGQGTRLTVV.

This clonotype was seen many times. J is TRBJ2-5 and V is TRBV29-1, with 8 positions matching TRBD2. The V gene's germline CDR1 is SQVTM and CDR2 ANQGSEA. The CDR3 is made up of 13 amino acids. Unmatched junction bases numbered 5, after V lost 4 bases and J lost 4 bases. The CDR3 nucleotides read TGCAGCGTTGCCGGGAGGGCGCTAGAGACCCAGTACTTC. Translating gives CSVAGRALETQYF. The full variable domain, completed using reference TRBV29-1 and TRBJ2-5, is SAVISQKPSRDICQRGTSLTIQCQVDSQVTMMFWYRQQPGQSLTLIATANQGSEATYESGFVIDKFPISRPNLTFSTLTVSNMSPEDSSIYLCSVAGRALETQYFGPGTRLLVL.

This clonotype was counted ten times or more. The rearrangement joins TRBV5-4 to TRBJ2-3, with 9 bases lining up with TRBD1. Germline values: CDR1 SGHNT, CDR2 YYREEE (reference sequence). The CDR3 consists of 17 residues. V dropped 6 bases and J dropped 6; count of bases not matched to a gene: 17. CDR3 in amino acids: CASTSQTGTGRGDTQYF. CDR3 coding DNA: TGTGCCAGCACTTCTCAAACCGGGACAGGGCGAGGGGATACGCAGTATTTT. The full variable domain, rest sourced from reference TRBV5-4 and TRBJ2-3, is ETGVTQSPTHLIKTRGQQVTLRCSSQSGHNTVSWYQQALGQGPQFIFQYYREEENGRGNFPPRFSGLQFPNYSSELNVNALELDDSALYLCASTSQTGTGRGDTQYFGPGTRLTVL.

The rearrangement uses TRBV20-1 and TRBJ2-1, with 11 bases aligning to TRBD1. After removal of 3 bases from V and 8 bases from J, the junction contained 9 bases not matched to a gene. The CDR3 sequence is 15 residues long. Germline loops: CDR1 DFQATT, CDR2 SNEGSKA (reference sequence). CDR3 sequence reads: CSASIRDRGFYEQFF. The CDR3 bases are TGCAGTGCTAGTATACGGGACAGGGGGTTCTATGAGCAGTTCTTC.

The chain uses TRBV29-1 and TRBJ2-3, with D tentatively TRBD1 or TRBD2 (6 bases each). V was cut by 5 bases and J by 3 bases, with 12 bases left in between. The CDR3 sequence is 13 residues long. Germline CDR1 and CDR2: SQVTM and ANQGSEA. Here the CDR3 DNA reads TGCAGCGTTAGGGGGGCCCTTACAGATACGCAGTATTTT. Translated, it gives CSVRGALTDTQYF.

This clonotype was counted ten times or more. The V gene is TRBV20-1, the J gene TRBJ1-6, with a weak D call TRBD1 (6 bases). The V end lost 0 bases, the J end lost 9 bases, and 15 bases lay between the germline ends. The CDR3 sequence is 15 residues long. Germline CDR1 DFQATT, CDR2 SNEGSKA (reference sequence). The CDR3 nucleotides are TGCAGTGCTAGAGAGATGCCAGGGGTTACTTCACCCCTCCACTTT. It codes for CSAREMPGVTSPLHF.

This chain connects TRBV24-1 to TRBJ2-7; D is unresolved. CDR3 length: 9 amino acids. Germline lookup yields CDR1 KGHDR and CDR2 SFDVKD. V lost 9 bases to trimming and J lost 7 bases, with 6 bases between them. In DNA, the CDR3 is TGTGCCACCTACATAGAGCAGTACTTC. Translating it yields CATYIEQYF.